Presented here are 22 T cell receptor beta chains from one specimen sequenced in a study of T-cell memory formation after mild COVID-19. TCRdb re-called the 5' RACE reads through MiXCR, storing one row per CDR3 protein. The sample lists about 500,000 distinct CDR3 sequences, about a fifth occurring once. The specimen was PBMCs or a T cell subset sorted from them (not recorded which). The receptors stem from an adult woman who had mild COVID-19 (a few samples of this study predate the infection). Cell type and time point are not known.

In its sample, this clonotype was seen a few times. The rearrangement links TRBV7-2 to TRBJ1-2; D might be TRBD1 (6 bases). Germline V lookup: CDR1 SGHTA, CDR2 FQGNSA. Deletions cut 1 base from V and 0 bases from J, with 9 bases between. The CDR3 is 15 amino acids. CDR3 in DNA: TGTGCCAGCAGCTTAGGGGGGCCTACTAACTATGGCTACACCTTC. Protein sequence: CASSLGGPTNYGYTF.

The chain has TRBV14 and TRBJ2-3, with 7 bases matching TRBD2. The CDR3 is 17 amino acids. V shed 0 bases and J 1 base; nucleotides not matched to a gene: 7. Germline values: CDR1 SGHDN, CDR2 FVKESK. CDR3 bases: TGTGCCAGCAGCCAAGAAAGTCCCAGCGGGGGCACAGATACGCAGTATTTT. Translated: CASSQESPSGGTDTQYF.

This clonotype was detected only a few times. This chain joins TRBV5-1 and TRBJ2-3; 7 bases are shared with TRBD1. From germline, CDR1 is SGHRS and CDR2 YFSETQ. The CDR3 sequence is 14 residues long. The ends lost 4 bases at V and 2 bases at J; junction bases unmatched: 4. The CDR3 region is CASSKGQTTDTQYF. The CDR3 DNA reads TGCGCCAGCAGCAAGGGACAGACCACAGATACGCAGTATTTT. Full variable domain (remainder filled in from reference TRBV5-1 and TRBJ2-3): KAGVTQTPRYLIKTRGQQVTLSCSPISGHRSVSWYQQTPGQGLQFLFEYFSETQRNKGNFPGRFSGRQFSNSRSEMNVSTLELGDSALYLCASSKGQTTDTQYFGPGTRLTVL.

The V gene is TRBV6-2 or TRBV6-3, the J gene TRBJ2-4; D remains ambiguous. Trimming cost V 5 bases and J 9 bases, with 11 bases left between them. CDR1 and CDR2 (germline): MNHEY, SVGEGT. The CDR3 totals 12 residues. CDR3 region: CASSDPWGIQYF. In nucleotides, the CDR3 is TGTGCCAGCAGTGACCCGTGGGGCATTCAGTACTTC.

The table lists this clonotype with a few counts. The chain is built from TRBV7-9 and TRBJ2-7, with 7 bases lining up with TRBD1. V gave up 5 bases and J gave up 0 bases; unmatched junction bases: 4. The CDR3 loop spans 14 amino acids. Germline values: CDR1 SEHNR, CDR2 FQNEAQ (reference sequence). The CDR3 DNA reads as TGTGCCAGCAGCGCTAGGGACAGCTCCTACGAGCAGTACTTC. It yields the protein CASSARDSSYEQYF.

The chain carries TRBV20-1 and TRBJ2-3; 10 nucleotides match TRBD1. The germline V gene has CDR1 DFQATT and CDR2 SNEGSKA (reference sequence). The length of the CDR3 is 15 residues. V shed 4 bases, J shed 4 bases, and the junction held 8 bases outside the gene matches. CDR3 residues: CSATTGGAWADTQYF. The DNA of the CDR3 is TGCAGTGCTACGACAGGGGGCGCGTGGGCAGATACGCAGTATTTT.

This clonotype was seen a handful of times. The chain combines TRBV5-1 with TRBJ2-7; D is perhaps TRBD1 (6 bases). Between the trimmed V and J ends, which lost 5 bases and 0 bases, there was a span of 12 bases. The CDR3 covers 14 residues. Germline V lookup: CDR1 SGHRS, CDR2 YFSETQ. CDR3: CASSNGQSSYEQYF. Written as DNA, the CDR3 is TGCGCCAGCAGTAACGGACAGAGCTCCTACGAGCAGTACTTC.

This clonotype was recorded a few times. CDR3 DNA sequence: TGTGCCAGCAGCCAGCGGGACCGACCCTACAATGAGCAGTTCTTC. This encodes CASSQRDRPYNEQFF. The chain uses TRBV7-9 and TRBJ2-1, with 7 bases that match TRBD2. The CDR3 runs 15 residues. Germline loops: CDR1 SEHNR, CDR2 FQNEAQ (reference sequence). J gave up 2 bases and V 5 bases, and 6 bases lay outside the gene matches.

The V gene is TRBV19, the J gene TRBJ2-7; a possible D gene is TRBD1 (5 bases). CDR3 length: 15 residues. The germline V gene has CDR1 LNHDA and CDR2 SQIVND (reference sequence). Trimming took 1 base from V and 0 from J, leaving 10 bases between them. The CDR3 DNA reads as TGTGCCAGTAGTATAGCAACAGGCAGCTCCTACGAGCAGTACTTC. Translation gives CASSIATGSSYEQYF.

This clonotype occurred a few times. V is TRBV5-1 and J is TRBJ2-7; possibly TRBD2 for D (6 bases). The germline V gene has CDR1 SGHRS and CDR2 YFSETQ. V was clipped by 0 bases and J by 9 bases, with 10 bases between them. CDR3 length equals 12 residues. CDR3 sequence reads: CASSLAGEAQYF. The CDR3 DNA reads TGCGCCAGCAGCTTGGCTGGGGAGGCGCAGTACTTC.

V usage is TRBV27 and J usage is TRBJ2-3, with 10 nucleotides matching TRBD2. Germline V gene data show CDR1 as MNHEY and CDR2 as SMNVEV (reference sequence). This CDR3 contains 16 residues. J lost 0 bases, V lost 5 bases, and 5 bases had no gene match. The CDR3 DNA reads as TGTGCCAGCAGTGCGCTAGCGGGGGTTAGCACAGATACGCAGTATTTT. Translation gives CASSALAGVSTDTQYF.

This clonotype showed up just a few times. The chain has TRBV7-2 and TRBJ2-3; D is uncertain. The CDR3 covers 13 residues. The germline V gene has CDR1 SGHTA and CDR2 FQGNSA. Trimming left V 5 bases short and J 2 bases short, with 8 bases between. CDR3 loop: CASSPANTDTQYF. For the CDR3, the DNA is TGTGCCAGCAGCCCCGCCAACACAGATACGCAGTATTTT.

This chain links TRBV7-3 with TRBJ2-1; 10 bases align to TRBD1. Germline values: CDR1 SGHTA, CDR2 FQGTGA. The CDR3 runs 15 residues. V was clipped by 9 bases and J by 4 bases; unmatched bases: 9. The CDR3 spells CASSKPGQGYNEQFF. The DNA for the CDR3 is TGTGCCAGTAGTAAGCCGGGACAGGGGTACAATGAGCAGTTCTTC.

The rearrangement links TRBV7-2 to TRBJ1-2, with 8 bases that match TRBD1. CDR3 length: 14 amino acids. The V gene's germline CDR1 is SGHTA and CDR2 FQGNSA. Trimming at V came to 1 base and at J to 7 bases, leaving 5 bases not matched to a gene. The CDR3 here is CASSLGGQGIGYTF. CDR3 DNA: TGTGCCAGCAGCTTAGGAGGACAGGGTATTGGCTACACCTTC.

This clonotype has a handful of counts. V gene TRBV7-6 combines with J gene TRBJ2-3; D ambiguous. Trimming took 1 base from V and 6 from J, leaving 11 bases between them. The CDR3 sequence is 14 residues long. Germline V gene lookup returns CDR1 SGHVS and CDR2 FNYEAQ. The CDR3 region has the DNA TGTGCCAGCAGCTTAGGAGGACGGTGGGATACGCAGTATTTT. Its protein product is CASSLGGRWDTQYF.

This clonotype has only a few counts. The CDR3 bases are TGTGCCAGCAGCTTATTCGTCGGCACTGAAGCTTTCTTT. Amino acid sequence: CASSLFVGTEAFF. V gene TRBV5-6 combines with J gene TRBJ1-1; D not resolved. The CDR3 has 13 residues. Trimming took 2 bases from V and 4 from J, leaving 9 bases between them. Germline CDR1 is SGHDT and CDR2 is YYEEEE.

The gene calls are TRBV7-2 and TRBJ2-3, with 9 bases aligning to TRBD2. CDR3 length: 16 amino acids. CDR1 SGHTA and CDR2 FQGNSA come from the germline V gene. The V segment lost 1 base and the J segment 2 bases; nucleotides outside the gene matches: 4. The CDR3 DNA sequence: TGTGCCAGCAGCTTAGGGGCGGGAGGGAACACAGATACGCAGTATTTT. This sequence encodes CASSLGAGGNTDTQYF.

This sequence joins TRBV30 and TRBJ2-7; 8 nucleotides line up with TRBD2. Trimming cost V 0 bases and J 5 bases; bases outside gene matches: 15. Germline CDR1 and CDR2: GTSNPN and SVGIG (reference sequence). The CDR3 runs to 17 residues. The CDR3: CAWSVRSGRSGMNEQYF. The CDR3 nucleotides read TGTGCCTGGAGTGTACGAAGCGGGAGATCCGGTATGAACGAGCAGTACTTC.

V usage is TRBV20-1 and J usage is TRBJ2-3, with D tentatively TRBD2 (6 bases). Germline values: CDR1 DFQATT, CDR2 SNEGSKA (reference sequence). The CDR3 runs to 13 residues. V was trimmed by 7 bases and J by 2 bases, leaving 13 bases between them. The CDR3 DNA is TGCAGTGTTTGGCTAGCGAACACAGATACGCAGTATTTT. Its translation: CSVWLANTDTQYF.

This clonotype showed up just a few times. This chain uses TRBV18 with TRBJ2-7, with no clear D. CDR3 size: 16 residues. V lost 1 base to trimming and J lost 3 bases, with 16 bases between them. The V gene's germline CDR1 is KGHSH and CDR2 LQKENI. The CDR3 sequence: CASSPLGSPANYEQYF. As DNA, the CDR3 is TGTGCCAGCTCACCACTAGGATCACCGGCAAACTACGAGCAGTACTTC.

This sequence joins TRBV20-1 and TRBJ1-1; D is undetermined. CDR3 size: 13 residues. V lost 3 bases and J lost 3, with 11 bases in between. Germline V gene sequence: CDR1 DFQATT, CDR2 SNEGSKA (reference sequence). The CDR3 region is CSARSRGDTEAFF. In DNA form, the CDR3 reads TGCAGTGCTAGGTCCCGGGGAGACACTGAAGCTTTCTTT.

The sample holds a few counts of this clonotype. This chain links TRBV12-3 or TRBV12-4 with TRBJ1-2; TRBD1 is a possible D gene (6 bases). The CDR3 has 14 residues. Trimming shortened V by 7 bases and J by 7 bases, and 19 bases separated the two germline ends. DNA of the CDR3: TGTGCCAGCATCGGGAGGACAGCGTTGGCTGGCTACACCTTC. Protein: CASIGRTALAGYTF.